A selection of T cell receptor beta chains follows, all from one sample in a study of blood T cell repertoires in COVID-19. The assay was immunoSEQ multiplex PCR, and TCRdb's table has in-frame clones only and misses some. The sample yields a few hundred thousand clones, 89% seen once. The sequenced sample was PBMCs or T cells enriched from blood (not recorded which). These receptors were collected from a woman in her twenties or thirties who had recovered from COVID-19. Each CDR3 is given with its conserved first and last residue. D genes are given only for firm matches. Size tells how often a clone was seen (once, few, many) or the class of an expanded clone, and some rows leave it out.

abundance: NA; v_gene: TRBV30; d_gene: TRBD1; j_gene: TRBJ1-6; CDR3aa: CAWSVGQGLSPLHF; CDR3nt: TGTGCCTGGAGTGTCGGACAGGGTCTATCACCCCTCCACTTT
abundance: NA; v_gene: TRBV28; d_gene: NA; j_gene: TRBJ1-1; CDR3aa: CASSLPGSDTEAFF; CDR3nt: TGTGCCAGCAGTTTACCGGGGTCGGACACTGAAGCTTTCTTT
abundance: NA; v_gene: TRBV6-1; d_gene: NA; j_gene: TRBJ1-1; CDR3aa: CASSERGLYEAFF; CDR3nt: TGTGCCAGCAGTGAAAGAGGTTTATATGAAGCTTTCTTT
abundance: few; v_gene: TRBV3-1/TRBV3-2; d_gene: NA; j_gene: TRBJ2-7; CDR3aa: CASSQDPKLQYF; CDR3nt: TGTGCCAGCAGCCAAGATCCCAAGCTGCAGTACTTC
abundance: few; v_gene: TRBV2; d_gene: TRBD1; j_gene: TRBJ1-6; CDR3aa: CASRPMTRGPNSPLHF; CDR3nt: TGTGCCAGCAGACCCATGACGAGGGGGCCCAATTCACCCCTCCACTTT
abundance: NA; v_gene: TRBV25-1; d_gene: NA; j_gene: TRBJ1-1; CDR3aa: CASSRVGGTEAFF; CDR3nt: TGTGCCAGCAGTAGGGTAGGAGGCACTGAAGCTTTCTTT
abundance: NA; v_gene: TRBV6-6; d_gene: TRBD1; j_gene: TRBJ2-7; CDR3aa: CASSRDSLFGEQYF; CDR3nt: TGTGCCAGCAGTCGGGACAGCCTTTTTGGCGAGCAGTACTTC
abundance: NA; v_gene: TRBV4-2; d_gene: TRBD2; j_gene: TRBJ2-7; CDR3aa: CASSQEVGAGASYEQYF; CDR3nt: TGTGCCAGCAGCCAAGAAGTTGGCGCGGGAGCTTCATACGAGCAGTACTTC
abundance: NA; v_gene: TRBV11-3; d_gene: TRBD1; j_gene: TRBJ1-1; CDR3aa: CASSSGQGMNTEAFF; CDR3nt: TGTGCCAGCAGCTCCGGACAGGGGATGAACACTGAAGCTTTCTTT
abundance: NA; v_gene: TRBV30; d_gene: TRBD2; j_gene: TRBJ2-5; CDR3aa: CAWGGLAGGETQYF; CDR3nt: TGTGCCTGGGGGGGACTAGCGGGAGGAGAGACCCAGTACTTC
abundance: NA; v_gene: TRBV3-1/TRBV3-2; d_gene: TRBD1; j_gene: TRBJ2-2; CDR3aa: CASSRRGQGVSNTGELFF; CDR3nt: TGTGCCAGCAGCCGCAGGGGACAGGGGGTCTCGAACACCGGGGAGCTGTTTTTT
abundance: NA; v_gene: TRBV6-2/TRBV6-3; d_gene: TRBD1; j_gene: TRBJ1-2; CDR3aa: CASSYASGGLDYGYTF; CDR3nt: TGTGCCAGCAGTTACGCCTCAGGGGGCTTGGACTATGGCTACACCTTC
abundance: NA; v_gene: TRBV9; d_gene: NA; j_gene: TRBJ1-2; CDR3aa: CASSGLGEAGYGYTF; CDR3nt: TGTGCCAGCAGCGGGCTGGGGGAGGCAGGCTATGGCTACACCTTC
abundance: NA; v_gene: TRBV5-6; d_gene: NA; j_gene: TRBJ1-2; CDR3aa: CASSYSGTRRRYGYTF; CDR3nt: TGTGCCAGCAGCTATTCCGGGACACGAAGACGCTATGGCTACACCTTC
abundance: NA; v_gene: TRBV25-1; d_gene: NA; j_gene: TRBJ1-4; CDR3aa: CASSEYMSGDEKLFF; CDR3nt: TGTGCCAGCAGTGAATATATGTCAGGGGATGAAAAACTGTTTTTT
abundance: NA; v_gene: TRBV6-5; d_gene: TRBD1; j_gene: TRBJ2-2; CDR3aa: CASSYSGTDNTGELFF; CDR3nt: TGTGCCAGCAGTTACTCCGGGACAGATAACACCGGGGAGCTGTTTTTT
abundance: once; v_gene: TRBV6-5; d_gene: TRBD2; j_gene: TRBJ2-1; CDR3aa: CASRGSGSHEQFF; CDR3nt: TGTGCCAGCCGGGGTAGCGGGAGCCATGAGCAGTTCTTC
abundance: once; v_gene: TRBV29-1; d_gene: TRBD1; j_gene: TRBJ2-1; CDR3aa: CSVKGTGGVGYNEQFF; CDR3nt: TGCAGCGTTAAGGGGACAGGGGGCGTCGGGTACAATGAGCAGTTCTTC
abundance: once; v_gene: TRBV24-1; d_gene: NA; j_gene: TRBJ1-5; CDR3aa: CATSAGSGNQPQHF; CDR3nt: TGTGCCACCAGTGCCGGGTCTGGCAATCAGCCCCAGCATTTT
abundance: NA; v_gene: TRBV2; d_gene: TRBD1; j_gene: TRBJ1-6; CDR3aa: CASIRDRGNSPLHF; CDR3nt: TGTGCCAGCATTAGAGACAGGGGGAATTCACCCCTCCACTTT
abundance: few; v_gene: TRBV3-1/TRBV3-2; d_gene: NA; j_gene: TRBJ1-4; CDR3aa: CASSHLNEKLFF; CDR3nt: TGTGCCAGCAGCCACCTCAATGAAAAACTGTTTTTT
abundance: NA; v_gene: TRBV9; d_gene: NA; j_gene: TRBJ2-2; CDR3aa: CASSISGANTGELFF; CDR3nt: TGTGCCAGCAGCATCAGCGGAGCGAACACCGGGGAGCTGTTTTTT
abundance: NA; v_gene: TRBV6-5; d_gene: NA; j_gene: TRBJ2-5; CDR3aa: CATQGGGVGQETQYF; CDR3nt: TGTGCCACCCAGGGGGGAGGAGTGGGCCAAGAGACCCAGTACTTC
abundance: few; v_gene: TRBV27; d_gene: TRBD1; j_gene: TRBJ1-3; CDR3aa: CASSPGQGSGNTIYF; CDR3nt: TGTGCCAGCAGCCCGGGACAGGGATCCGGAAACACCATATATTTT
abundance: once; v_gene: TRBV6-5; d_gene: TRBD1; j_gene: TRBJ1-2; CDR3aa: CASSPGTGGAGGYTF; CDR3nt: TGTGCCAGCAGTCCCGGGACAGGGGGCGCGGGAGGCTACACCTTC
abundance: NA; v_gene: TRBV6-5; d_gene: TRBD2; j_gene: TRBJ2-1; CDR3aa: CASRTGTSGYNEQFF; CDR3nt: TGTGCCAGCAGAACTGGGACTAGCGGTTACAATGAGCAGTTCTTC
abundance: NA; v_gene: TRBV6-1; d_gene: NA; j_gene: TRBJ1-2; CDR3aa: CASSEGAGYTF; CDR3nt: TGTGCCAGCAGTGAAGGGGCGGGCTACACCTTC
abundance: NA; v_gene: TRBV13; d_gene: TRBD2; j_gene: TRBJ2-1; CDR3aa: CASSYSGEDYNEQFF; CDR3nt: TGTGCCAGCAGCTATAGCGGGGAGGATTACAATGAGCAGTTCTTC
abundance: NA; v_gene: TRBV6-5; d_gene: NA; j_gene: TRBJ1-1; CDR3aa: CASRAGHLNTEAFF; CDR3nt: TGTGCCAGCAGAGCGGGACACTTGAACACTGAAGCTTTCTTT
abundance: once; v_gene: TRBV5-4; d_gene: TRBD2; j_gene: TRBJ2-5; CDR3aa: CASSSPSGIVETQYF; CDR3nt: TGTGCCAGCAGCTCGCCGAGCGGGATTGTTGAGACCCAGTACTTC
abundance: NA; v_gene: TRBV2; d_gene: NA; j_gene: TRBJ2-6; CDR3aa: CATQLSGANVLTF; CDR3nt: TGTGCCACCCAGTTGTCTGGGGCCAACGTCCTGACTTTC
abundance: once; v_gene: TRBV6-5; d_gene: NA; j_gene: TRBJ1-1; CDR3aa: CASRGAGANTEAFF; CDR3nt: TGTGCCAGCAGAGGGGCGGGGGCGAACACTGAAGCTTTCTTT
abundance: NA; v_gene: TRBV29-1; d_gene: TRBD2; j_gene: TRBJ2-1; CDR3aa: CSVEVGLAGMGEQFF; CDR3nt: TGCAGCGTTGAAGTCGGTCTAGCGGGAATGGGTGAGCAGTTCTTC
abundance: NA; v_gene: TRBV30; d_gene: NA; j_gene: TRBJ2-7; CDR3aa: CAWSEGGTEQYF; CDR3nt: TGTGCCTGGAGTGAAGGTGGGACAGAGCAGTACTTC
abundance: NA; v_gene: TRBV29-1; d_gene: NA; j_gene: TRBJ1-3; CDR3aa: CSVEDLNSGNTIYF; CDR3nt: TGCAGCGTTGAGGACTTAAACTCTGGAAACACCATATATTTT
abundance: NA; v_gene: TRBV18; d_gene: NA; j_gene: TRBJ2-2; CDR3aa: CASSPLLRDTGELFF; CDR3nt: TGTGCCAGCTCACCATTACTTCGAGACACCGGGGAGCTGTTTTTT
abundance: NA; v_gene: TRBV7-7; d_gene: TRBD2; j_gene: TRBJ2-5; CDR3aa: CASSLGGTSGSTETQYF; CDR3nt: TGTGCCAGCAGCTTAGGGGGGACTAGCGGGAGTACAGAGACCCAGTACTTC
abundance: many; v_gene: TRBV4-1; d_gene: TRBD1; j_gene: TRBJ1-1; CDR3aa: CASSHSQGYTEAFF; CDR3nt: TGCGCCAGCAGCCACTCACAGGGGTACACTGAAGCTTTCTTT
abundance: NA; v_gene: TRBV30; d_gene: TRBD1; j_gene: TRBJ1-1; CDR3aa: CAWNLDRGRGTEAFF; CDR3nt: TGTGCCTGGAACCTGGACAGGGGGCGAGGGACTGAAGCTTTCTTT
abundance: NA; v_gene: TRBV2; d_gene: TRBD1; j_gene: TRBJ1-2; CDR3aa: CASSAQGGGYTF; CDR3nt: TGTGCCAGCAGTGCTCAGGGGGGAGGCTACACCTTC
abundance: NA; v_gene: TRBV12-3/TRBV12-4; d_gene: NA; j_gene: TRBJ1-1; CDR3aa: CASSTGGTEAFF; CDR3nt: TGTGCCAGCAGTACCGGAGGGACTGAAGCTTTCTTT
abundance: NA; v_gene: TRBV6-1; d_gene: TRBD2; j_gene: TRBJ2-5; CDR3aa: CASSGPSSGRRKETQYF; CDR3nt: TGTGCCAGCAGTGGGCCCTCTAGCGGGAGGAGGAAGGAGACCCAGTACTTC
abundance: NA; v_gene: TRBV12-3/TRBV12-4; d_gene: NA; j_gene: TRBJ1-2; CDR3aa: CASIPSLRDGYTF; CDR3nt: TGTGCCAGCATCCCGTCCTTGAGGGATGGCTACACCTTC
abundance: NA; v_gene: TRBV5-1; d_gene: TRBD1; j_gene: TRBJ1-6; CDR3aa: CASSLDRGGPLHF; CDR3nt: TGCGCCAGCAGCCTGGACAGGGGGGGACCCCTCCACTTT
abundance: NA; v_gene: TRBV6-6; d_gene: TRBD1; j_gene: TRBJ1-2; CDR3aa: CATGQGLYGYTF; CDR3nt: TGTGCCACGGGACAGGGACTGTATGGCTACACCTTC
abundance: NA; v_gene: TRBV9; d_gene: NA; j_gene: TRBJ1-6; CDR3aa: CASSAEQDSYNSPLHF; CDR3nt: TGTGCCAGCAGCGCGGAACAGGACTCCTATAATTCACCCCTCCACTTT
abundance: NA; v_gene: TRBV7-2; d_gene: TRBD1; j_gene: TRBJ2-7; CDR3aa: CASSFGTGVSYEQYF; CDR3nt: TGTGCCAGCAGCTTCGGGACAGGGGTTTCCTACGAGCAGTACTTC
abundance: NA; v_gene: TRBV13; d_gene: NA; j_gene: TRBJ2-1; CDR3aa: CASSKDSEQFF; CDR3nt: TGTGCCAGCAGCAAGGACTCGGAGCAGTTCTTC